The entry that follows covers one TCR beta chain sequence. Its antigen is unknown. Per-nucleotide qualities are absent, and no much larger clonotype sits a single base away. The data originate from a study of cytomegalovirus exposure and HLA in healthy donors (dated by TCRdb to about 2017). Regarding the study in general: In an earlier analysis of 587 of the donors, 250 to 350 Gb of sequence data and 120 million or so unique TCR beta sequences from 150 million to 200 million T cells were reported. An early release that covered about 600 HLA-typed donors contained around 300 gigabases of sequencing data and around 80 million unique TCR sequences. Among the 398 genotyped donors, around 81% belonged to the genetic ancestry cluster associated with self-reported Caucasian donors. The study aimed to test whether signatures of past pathogen exposure could be identified by cataloging public T cell receptors. Using immunosequencing, the study profiled T cell repertoires from roughly 650 subjects and related those repertoires to cytomegalovirus serostatus. In addition to the first cohort of about 650 subjects, a separate validation cohort of 120 different subjects was used. The study combined high-throughput TCR immunosequencing, statistical association of individual TCRs with disease status, and machine learning to predict cytomegalovirus infection status. To study patterns of TCR occurrence, a later analysis re-analyzed previously published TCR beta repertoires from 500 to 850 donors and added high-resolution HLA genotyping. The later analysis used no new phenotypic data to find candidate immune exposures, relying instead on TCR beta sequences and their occurrence across donors. An earlier analysis of around 540 of the donors applied high-throughput TCR beta sequencing to assess whether each TCR beta V gene segment acted as functional or pseudogenic. Donor age, sex, ethnicity and CMV serostatus were compiled together with the repertoire data. In a later genetic analysis, genome-wide SNP genotypes for 398 of the 666 donors were used, and that subset was treated as a discovery cohort. All discovery cohort repertoires had been generated using a single sequencing platform. Both class I and class II loci were covered by HLA typing, at four-digit resolution. Typing coverage differed by locus: A, B, C, DRB1 and DQB1 were typed in roughly 620-630 donors, DQA1 in roughly 500, DPA1 in 600 to 610, and DPB1 in about 450. Roughly five DR-DQ haplotypes were handled as single units for association and clustering because linkage in the cohort was strong. On average, roughly 240,000 unique TCR beta nucleotide sequences were sequenced per donor among some 430 genotyped donors of the cohort, with about 19% of those sequences being non-productive. Paper-wide results and their limitations: For the cohort, immune exposure information was limited to CMV serostatus. In a later analysis, over 15,000 TCR beta sequences were associated with specific HLA alleles at a false discovery rate of 0.05. Across donors, most TCR sequences were observed very rarely, whereas some public TCRs were present in many individuals. Sequencing depth was assumed to be roughly uniform across donors in the presence/absence analyses, though that assumption may not hold. In a later analysis, most CMV-associated TCR beta chains were found to appear HLA-restricted, with HLA associations seemingly driven largely by CMV exposure. In a later analysis, TCR association rates were found to vary across HLA loci, with the most associated TCRs seen for DRB1 alleles and the fewest for HLA-C alleles. Several of the top co-occurrence clusters appeared to be linked to parvovirus B19, influenza, CMV and Epstein-Barr virus, according to a later analysis. The earlier analysis of 587 of the donors excluded some 15 rarely observed V segments, including chromosome 9 orphons, because counts were too low. The authors suggested that the approach could potentially be extended to other disease states and immunological phenotypes. A cluster of highly shared sequence variants was judged likely to be a technical artifact of the sequencing pipeline. A further reported finding was that TCR beta sequences accurately predicted the HLA-A and HLA-B alleles for most subjects in the first cohort. Linkage disequilibrium might explain the correlated functional status among segregating V segments, but an unknown experimental factor could not be ruled out. This cohort had only TCR beta chains sequenced, and the lack of alpha or paired-chain data limited which features could be detected. The study gave a list of 150 to 200 TCR beta chains associated with cytomegalovirus. Because HLA typing was unavailable for some donors at each locus, only the typed subset was used in association tests. In a later genetic analysis, a missense DCLRE1C variant was associated with V-gene and J-gene trimming of TCR beta chains, and the association was replicated in an independent cohort. A later analysis found that HLA-associated TCR beta chains were more clonally expanded and had lower generation probabilities than equally common non-associated chains. When HLA alleles, especially DR and DQ, strongly co-occurred, attributing TCR associations to individual alleles was difficult. According to a later genetic analysis, donors in an Asian-associated ancestry cluster had fewer N-insertions in productive TCRs than the approximately 630-donor mean. Three of the identified cytomegalovirus-associated TCR beta chains were confirmed in vitro to be specific for cytomegalovirus antigens. Some IMGT-functional V segments, including TRBV6-2 and TRBV6-3, could not be distinguished by the 87-base-pair reads and were therefore excluded. In an earlier analysis of about 550 of the donors, most TCR beta V segments were observed in productive rearrangements about 87% or about 30% of the time, broadly matching IMGT annotations. Cytomegalovirus status was reported to be diagnosed by the classifier with high specificity and sensitivity in both the original and validation cohorts.

Its CDR3 holds 14 amino acids, cysteine through phenylalanine. Solely the CDR3 DNA is kept, with 42 bases framed from the first base. V ends up 1 base short and J 7 bases short, with an unmatched junction base count of 0. CDR1 and CDR2 (MGHRA, YSYEKL) derive from the germline V gene. Preparation of the library involved the immunoSEQ multiplex PCR assay. For the multiplex PCR, a mixture combining 60 forward primers for TCR Vbeta segments and 13 reverse primers for TCR Jbeta segments was used. The CDR3 region of rearranged TCR beta genes was amplified from genomic DNA by a multiplex PCR assay. The Illumina HiSeq System was used to sequence the amplified TCR beta libraries as 87-base-pair reads. The authors' pipeline ran thus. A later analysis counted about 82 million unique TCR beta chains across the 550 to 800 repertoires, and some 11 million of these chains were shared by at least two donors. Raw reads were error-corrected and collapsed into unique sequences by a nearest-neighbor algorithm in which closely related sequences were merged to remove PCR and sequencing errors. V, D and J gene segments were assigned by aligning CDR3 sequences to IMGT reference sequences. For a sequence to be retained, a match of at least six nucleotides was required to both a V gene segment and a J gene segment. A rearrangement was called productive if the CDR3 had no stop codons and remained in frame with V and J, and every other rearrangement was called non-productive. CDR3 was defined according to IMGT convention as the region running from the second conserved V-encoded cysteine to the conserved J-encoded phenylalanine. The earlier analysis of approximately 590 of the donors excluded any sequence lacking an unambiguous match to a single V gene segment. An earlier analysis of several hundred of the donors called V segments functional above 56.7% productive rearrangements and segregating when the between-donor standard deviation exceeded 5%. To diagnose cytomegalovirus status from the catalog of TCR beta chain sequences, a statistical classification framework was built. A later analysis assigned V and J genes by comparing TCR nucleotide sequences with IMGT/GENE-DB human TR gene sequences. In a later analysis, CDR3 sequences and most-parsimonious VDJ recombination scenarios were assigned using the TCRdist pipeline. In a later analysis, each TCR beta chain was defined by its CDR3 amino acid sequence together with its V-gene family, and reads without a unique V-gene family were excluded. As a way to deal with suspected cross-contamination and a sequencing artifact, a later analysis dropped 592 nucleotide sequences that were highly shared and had low generation probability. A later analysis calculated a clonal expansion index for each public chain from normalized within-repertoire ranks of inferred template counts. Generation probabilities in a later analysis came from a VDJ recombination model fitted to out-of-frame rearrangements, and those results were checked against IGoR. A later analysis scored TCR-TCR, TCR-HLA and TCR-CMV co-occurrence with hypergeometric tests, applying a repertoire-size bias correction to TCR pairs. False discovery rates were estimated in a later analysis by permuting HLA or CMV assignments 20 times. In a later analysis, co-occurring TCRs were grouped using DBSCAN, and TCRdist sequence similarity was added for clustering within HLA-allele-positive subsets. For co-occurrence clustering, repertoires with fewer than 30,000 or more than 120,000 public chains were excluded, along with a handful of repertoires with anomalous nucleotide sharing. TCRdb took this table from immuneACCESS and kept in-frame rearrangements with V and J called. Such tables lack part of the clones; where checked against another copy, unresolved V genes explain under half of the gap, and the rest is unexplained. D and trimming come from the DNA, and the V and J calls and clone size come from that table. The sample data list approximately 100,000 clones, and roughly 71% of these were observed just once. Clones ranked in the top ten supply approximately 10% of the sample.

In total, 666 healthy bone marrow donors made up the cohort. All cohort members were sampled while nominally healthy, although unrecorded immune exposures were likely present. The donor tested CMV seropositive and was one of the 289 seropositive cohort members. Every donor gave a peripheral blood sample, and the peripheral blood mononuclear cells from that sample were used for TCR beta sequencing. The Qiagen DNeasy Blood Extraction Kit was used to extract genomic DNA from the blood cell samples. The sample comprised PBMCs. The rearrangement combines TRBV4-1 with TRBJ1-4; 10 junctional bases match TRBD1. The origin of this receptor is a man aged 35 to 55 in good health and CMV-seropositive. The sequenced DNA: TGCGCCAGCAGCCAAGGACAGGGGGCTGAAAAACTGTTTTTT. This is translated as CASSQGQGAEKLFF.